These 29 T cell receptor beta chains were sequenced from one sample in a study of T cells in Graves' hyperthyroidism and ophthalmopathy. The CDR3 regions of TCR beta were amplified from RNA transcripts. The primer set for the first-round RT-PCR of the TCR CDR3 was HTBI. TCRdb re-called the multiplex PCR reads through MiXCR, storing one row per CDR3 protein. This table has 370,000 or so distinct CDR3 sequences, roughly 12% appearing once. The sequenced sample consisted of blood. These receptors all come from a man under 40 with Graves' hyperthyroidism that later progressed to Graves' ophthalmopathy.

This clonotype was observed many times. The CDR3, as DNA: TGTGCCAGCAGCTACAGTGCAGCCAAAAACATTCAGTACTTC. Protein sequence: CASSYSAAKNIQYF. The chain joins TRBV11-2 to TRBJ2-4; no clear D. The length of the CDR3 is 14 residues. CDR1 and CDR2 (germline): SGHAT, FQNNGV. V shed 4 bases and J shed 0 bases, with 7 bases lying between them.

The rearrangement links TRBV20-1 to TRBJ1-2; the D is unclear. V was pared by 6 bases and J by 1 base, with 9 bases between. CDR1 is DFQATT, CDR2 SNEGSKA, per germline (reference sequence). The CDR3 is made up of 12 amino acids. The CDR3 DNA follows: TGCAGTGCAGGACGGGTTAACTATGGCTACACCTTC. This gives the protein CSAGRVNYGYTF.

This clonotype was seen repeatedly, ten times or more. The rearrangement joins TRBV10-3 to TRBJ2-1, with 9 bases aligning to TRBD2. There are 15 residues in the CDR3. V was pared by 10 bases and J by 5 bases, with 12 bases of the junction left unmatched. Germline assignment: CDR1 ENHRY and CDR2 SYGVKD. The CDR3 spells CANQGERGVNNEQFF. CDR3 DNA: TGTGCCAACCAGGGTGAGCGGGGGGTGAACAATGAGCAGTTCTTC.

This clonotype was counted ten times or more. This sequence joins TRBV30 and TRBJ2-3, with D uncertain. The germline CDR1 and CDR2 sequences are GTSNPN and SVGIG (reference sequence). V lost 4 bases to trimming and J lost 2 bases, with 16 bases between them. The CDR3 loop spans 15 amino acids. CDR3 protein: CAWTTMDPNTDTQYF. The CDR3 nucleotides are TGTGCCTGGACCACGATGGACCCTAACACAGATACGCAGTATTTT.

This clonotype occurred many times. The junction departs from the called germline gene at one end, perhaps through a read error. The chain links TRBV12-3 or TRBV12-4 to TRBJ1-1; D gene uncertain. This CDR3 region has 12 residues. CDR3: CASILGNTEAFF. As DNA, the CDR3 is TGTGCCAGCATTTTAGGGAACACTGAAGCTTTCTTT.

This rearrangement joins TRBV20-1 to TRBJ1-3, with TRBD1 matching over 8 bases. This CDR3 comprises 12 residues. V was pared by 6 bases and J by 4 bases, with 2 bases of the junction left unmatched. Germline CDR1 reads DFQATT; CDR2 reads SNEGSKA (reference sequence). The CDR3 DNA is TGCAGTGCCCGACAGGGGGGAAACACCATATATTTT. It yields the protein CSARQGGNTIYF.

This clonotype was detected a few times. The rearrangement links TRBV5-1 to TRBJ1-2, with D possibly matching TRBD1 (6 bases). CDR3 length equals 14 residues. The germline V and J ends were trimmed by 4 bases and 4 bases, with 14 bases remaining between them. Germline V CDR1 and CDR2: SGHRS, YFSETQ. CDR3 bases: TGCGCCAGCAGCCCGGAGGGACAAATCTATGGCTACACCTTC. It codes for CASSPEGQIYGYTF.

This clonotype was picked up many times. The gene calls are TRBV4-1 and TRBJ1-4; 11 bases are a match to TRBD1. This CDR3 comprises 15 residues. Looked up from germline, CDR1 is MGHRA and CDR2 is YSYEKL. V was clipped by 1 base and J by 8 bases; unmatched bases: 3. In nucleotides, the CDR3 is TGCGCCAGCAGCCAAGGGACAGGGGGCGTAGAAAAACTGTTTTTT. This encodes CASSQGTGGVEKLFF.

This clonotype was picked up a small number of times. The chain has TRBV29-1 and TRBJ2-5; 8 bases line up with TRBD1. CDR3 length: 17 amino acids. Per the germline V gene, CDR1 is SQVTM and CDR2 is ANQGSEA. The J segment lost 0 bases and the V segment lost 7 bases, leaving 16 bases of the junction unmatched. This chain's CDR3 is CSARGHLDARNQETQYF. CDR3 sequence (DNA): TGCAGCGCCAGGGGGCATTTGGACGCAAGAAACCAAGAGACCCAGTACTTC.

In its sample, this clonotype was seen many times. This chain connects TRBV5-1 to TRBJ1-2, with TRBD1 matching over 8 bases. V dropped 4 bases and J dropped 3; count of bases not matched to a gene: 5. The germline V gene encodes CDR1 SGHRS and CDR2 YFSETQ. The CDR3 is 14 amino acids. The DNA of the CDR3 is TGCGCCAGCAGCAAACCGACAGGGGACTATGGCTACACCTTC. Translation gives CASSKPTGDYGYTF.

This clonotype was seen repeatedly, ten times or more. The genes are TRBV28 and TRBJ2-5, with unresolved D. The CDR3 is made up of 13 amino acids. V was clipped by 2 bases and J by 5 bases, with 9 bases between them. Germline V gene sequence: CDR1 MDHEN, CDR2 SYDVKM. In DNA form, the CDR3 reads TGTGCCAGCAGTTTAGGGCTTCGGGAGACCCAGTACTTC. Translating gives CASSLGLRETQYF.

The chain combines TRBV14 with TRBJ2-1; 7 nucleotides line up with TRBD2. The length of the CDR3 is 16 residues. Losses at the gene ends were 1 base for V and 5 bases for J; bases not matched to a gene: 8. CDR1 SGHDN and CDR2 FVKESK come from the germline V gene. This chain's CDR3 is CASSQGLSGVNNEQFF. In DNA form, the CDR3 reads TGTGCCAGCAGCCAAGGGCTCAGCGGGGTGAACAATGAGCAGTTCTTC.

The chain uses TRBV10-2 and TRBJ2-4, with 12 bases identical to TRBD1. V gave up 7 bases and J gave up 5 bases; unmatched junction bases: 9. The length of the CDR3 is 16 residues. Germline-derived CDR1 and CDR2 are WSHSY and SAAADI. CDR3 loop: CASIDPGQGAENIQYF. CDR3 bases: TGCGCCAGCATCGATCCGGGACAGGGGGCCGAAAACATTCAGTACTTC.

The CDR3 DNA reads as TGCGCCAGCAGCCCACCGGACGGGGGGCGGAATGAGCAGTTCTTC. It specifies CASSPPDGGRNEQFF. The chain is built from TRBV5-1 and TRBJ2-1, with D tentatively TRBD2 (7 bases). Per germline, CDR1 SGHRS and CDR2 YFSETQ. This CDR3 contains 15 residues. Trimming pared 4 bases from V and 7 bases from J, leaving 18 bases between.

This clonotype came up many times. The chain is built from TRBV6-5 and TRBJ2-7; TRBD1 is a possible D gene (6 bases). Per germline, CDR1 MNHEY and CDR2 SVGAGI. The V end lost 2 bases, the J end lost 2 bases, and 16 bases lay between the germline ends. The CDR3 runs to 16 residues. CDR3 DNA: TGTGCCAGCAGTTACACCTCCGGACAGTCGACCTACGAGCAGTACTTC. It is translated as CASSYTSGQSTYEQYF.

This clonotype occurred many times. The rearrangement links TRBV7-8 to TRBJ1-4; the D gene is possibly TRBD1 (5 bases). Germline V gene sequence: CDR1 SGHVS, CDR2 FQNEAQ. This CDR3 comprises 15 residues. V gave up 5 bases and J gave up 7 bases, with 17 bases separating them. CDR3 nucleotide sequence: TGTGCCAGCAGCCCGCAACGGGGGAGGGGTGAAAAACTGTTTTTT. This codes for CASSPQRGRGEKLFF.

This clonotype was detected only a few times. The genes are TRBV19 and TRBJ2-1; D not certain. V gave up 3 bases and J gave up 0 bases, with 15 bases separating them. CDR3 size: 17 residues. CDR1 is LNHDA, CDR2 SQIVND, per germline (reference sequence). DNA of the CDR3: TGTGCCAGTAGTATTGTGTATGGGGATTACTCCTACAATGAGCAGTTCTTC. Translating gives CASSIVYGDYSYNEQFF.

This clonotype was observed at least ten times. The chain joins TRBV10-3 to TRBJ2-1, with TRBD2 matching over 9 bases. With 5 bases clipped from V and 5 bases from J, the junction kept 4 bases outside the gene matches. The CDR3 sequence is 14 residues long. Germline V CDR1 and CDR2: ENHRY, SYGVKD. The CDR3 is CAISFAGGNNEQFF. The CDR3, as DNA: TGTGCCATCAGTTTCGCGGGAGGGAACAATGAGCAGTTCTTC.

At least ten counts were recorded for this clonotype. The chain combines TRBV10-3 with TRBJ2-7; tentative D call: TRBD1 (5 bases). V lost 4 bases and J lost 6, with 10 bases in between. Looked up from germline, CDR1 is ENHRY and CDR2 is SYGVKD. This CDR3 contains 12 residues. CDR3 coding DNA: TGTGCCATCAGTGGGGGCAGGGTCGAGCAGTACTTC. The encoded protein is CAISGGRVEQYF.

The chain has TRBV6-2 or TRBV6-3 and TRBJ2-7; 7 bases map to TRBD2. This CDR3 comprises 12 residues. Unmatched junction bases numbered 5, after V lost 8 bases and J lost 4 bases. Germline V gene lookup returns CDR1 MNHEY and CDR2 SVGEGT. The CDR3 DNA follows: TGTGCCAGCGCCGCGGGGGATTACGAGCAGTACTTC. The encoded protein is CASAAGDYEQYF.

This clonotype was counted at least ten times. The chain uses TRBV10-1 and TRBJ1-2; D is ambiguous. V was trimmed by 3 bases and J by 5 bases, leaving 19 bases between them. This CDR3 comprises 16 residues. Looked up from germline, CDR1 is WNHNN and CDR2 is SYGVQD (reference sequence). CDR3 in amino acids: CASSEGPIGGGYGYTF. CDR3 sequence (DNA): TGCGCCAGCAGTGAAGGACCGATCGGAGGAGGTTATGGCTACACCTTC.

This clonotype was found many times. The gene calls are TRBV27 and TRBJ2-7, with a tentative D call TRBD1 (5 bases). The CDR3 totals 14 residues. Germline-derived CDR1 and CDR2 are MNHEY and SMNVEV (reference sequence). Trimming removed 5 bases from V and 0 bases from J, with 11 bases in between. The CDR3 nucleotides are TGTGCCAGCAGTGCACAGGAAAGCTCCTACGAGCAGTACTTC. It yields the protein CASSAQESSYEQYF.

This clonotype was picked up many times. The chain carries TRBV2 and TRBJ2-3, with TRBD1 matching 7 bases. CDR1 is SNHLY, CDR2 FYNNEI, per germline. The junction had 4 bases not matched to a gene; V was cut back by 1 base and J by 3 bases. The CDR3 is 15 residues long. The DNA for the CDR3 is TGTGCCAGCAGTGAAGACAGGGGAGCGACAGATACGCAGTATTTT. This gives the protein CASSEDRGATDTQYF. Complete variable domain (other parts from reference TRBV2 and TRBJ2-3): EPEVTQTPSHQVTQMGQEVILRCVPISNHLYFYWYRQILGQKVEFLVSFYNNEISEKSEIFDDQFSVERPDGSNFTLKIRSTKLEDSAMYFCASSEDRGATDTQYFGPGTRLTVL.

About this clonotype itself: Just one base apart from a much larger clone, this may be a read error. The chain couples TRBV7-9 to TRBJ2-1; 9 bases map to TRBD2. Germline V gene sequence: CDR1 SEHNR, CDR2 FQNEAQ (reference sequence). CDR3 length equals 16 residues. The CDR3 DNA is TGTGCCGGCAGCTTAGGTTCCCTAGCGGGAAACAATGAGCAGTTCTTC. Protein sequence: CAGSLGSLAGNNEQFF.

CDR3 loop: CASSLSASGGRDTQYF. CDR3 nucleotide sequence: TGTGCCAGCAGCTTGTCGGCTAGCGGGGGCCGAGATACGCAGTATTTT. The chain joins TRBV5-4 to TRBJ2-3, with 10 bases fitting TRBD2. The CDR3 length is 16 residues. Germline V gene lookup returns CDR1 SGHNT and CDR2 YYREEE (reference sequence). The J segment lost 5 bases and the V segment lost 1 base, leaving 7 bases of the junction unmatched.

This clonotype was recorded at least ten times. The V and J genes are TRBV2 and TRBJ1-5; D unclear. CDR1 and CDR2 (germline): SNHLY, FYNNEI. Trimming left V 6 bases short and J 7 bases short, with 16 bases between. CDR3 length: 14 amino acids. CDR3 region: CASSAHSAGQPQHF. CDR3 coding DNA: TGTGCCAGCAGCGCCCACAGCGCGGGCCAGCCCCAGCATTTT.

This chain joins TRBV28 and TRBJ1-2; 8 bases align to TRBD1. This CDR3 region has 15 residues. Germline CDR1 MDHEN, CDR2 SYDVKM. The V segment lost 7 bases and the J segment 1 base; nucleotides outside the gene matches: 8. CDR3 nucleotides: TGTGCCAGCAACCGACAGGGGTTTATTAACTATGGCTACACCTTC. Translation gives CASNRQGFINYGYTF.

This clonotype was picked up many times. V and J are TRBV3-1 and TRBJ1-6; 12 bases fit TRBD1. This CDR3 comprises 16 residues. The germline CDR1 and CDR2 sequences are LGHDT and YNNKEL (reference sequence). With V trimmed by 4 bases and J by 7 bases, 5 bases remained unmatched. CDR3 in DNA: TGTGCCAGCAGCCTGGGGACAGGGGGCGCGAATTCACCCCTCCACTTT. This sequence encodes CASSLGTGGANSPLHF.

This clonotype appeared many times. J is TRBJ1-5 and V is TRBV20-1; D gene unclear. The CDR3 runs 13 residues. Germline CDR1 and CDR2: DFQATT and SNEGSKA (reference sequence). V lost 5 bases, J lost 3 bases, and 11 bases lay in between. The CDR3 DNA sequence: TGCAGTGCTCCAGTCGGATTCAATCAGCCCCAGCATTTT. It encodes CSAPVGFNQPQHF.